These 10 T cell receptor beta chains came from one sample sequenced in a study of cytomegalovirus exposure and HLA in healthy donors. The repertoire was sequenced with immunoSEQ multiplex PCR; TCRdb's copy has only in-frame clones and lacks some. The sample records tens of thousands of clones, roughly 90% being singletons. Sequencing was performed on PBMCs. The source is a woman between 18 and 29 years old in good health and CMV-seropositive.

J is TRBJ1-5 and V is TRBV28, with D unresolved. V was shortened by 6 bases and J by 0 bases, with 6 bases between the two germline ends. Germline CDR1 is MDHEN and CDR2 is SYDVKM. The CDR3 length is 13 residues. CDR3 sequence reads: CASRSVSNQPQHF. CDR3 in DNA: TGTGCCAGCAGATCCGTTAGCAATCAGCCCCAGCATTTT.

This chain uses TRBV29-1 with TRBJ1-4, with D perhaps TRBD1 (5 bases). CDR1 and CDR2 from the germline V gene are SQVTM and ANQGSEA. This CDR3 comprises 13 residues. V was trimmed by 3 bases and J by 7 bases, leaving 12 bases between them. This CDR3 is CSVDFGQGEKLFF. CDR3 coding DNA: TGCAGCGTTGATTTTGGACAAGGTGAAAAACTGTTTTTT.

The chain recombines TRBV11-3 with TRBJ2-1; 10 bases line up with TRBD2. Germline CDR1 and CDR2: SGHNT and YENEEA. The CDR3 has 15 amino acids. J lost 10 bases, V lost 5 bases, and 11 bases had no gene match. The CDR3 nucleotides read TGTGCCAGCAGCCCCTCGACTAGCGGGCCGGTGGAGCAGTTCTTC. Translation gives CASSPSTSGPVEQFF.

This clone was seen a single time. V usage is TRBV30 and J usage is TRBJ2-4; unclear D gene. The CDR3 contains 13 residues. V was cut by 4 bases and J by 0 bases, with 7 bases left in between. CDR1 and CDR2 from the germline V gene are GTSNPN and SVGIG (reference sequence). For the CDR3, the DNA is TGTGCCTGGAACAGCCTAGCCAAAAACATTCAGTACTTC. Encoded protein: CAWNSLAKNIQYF.

The chain employs TRBV6-1 and TRBJ2-7; tentative D call: TRBD2 (5 bases). The CDR3 spans 15 residues. CDR1 is MNHNS, CDR2 SASEGT, per germline. Trimming removed 3 bases at V and 5 bases at J, with 17 bases between. This CDR3 reads CASSDEVRGSDEQYF. CDR3 DNA: TGTGCCAGCAGTGACGAAGTTCGGGGTTCGGACGAGCAGTACTTC.

The chain has TRBV28 and TRBJ2-7; D not resolved. The V gene's germline CDR1 is MDHEN and CDR2 SYDVKM. CDR3 length: 11 residues. The V end lost 9 bases, the J end lost 4 bases, and 10 bases lay between the germline ends. The CDR3 DNA follows: TGTGCCAGTAGCCCGGGTTACGAGCAGTACTTC. Its protein product is CASSPGYEQYF.

V gene TRBV27 combines with J gene TRBJ2-6; the D gene is possibly TRBD1 (5 bases). Trimming left V 3 bases short and J 8 bases short, with 17 bases between. Germline lookup yields CDR1 MNHEY and CDR2 SMNVEV (reference sequence). CDR3 length: 16 amino acids. The CDR3 DNA reads as TGTGCCAGCAGTTTTAGGTTGGGGCTTAGGACCAACGTCCTGACTTTC. Translating it yields CASSFRLGLRTNVLTF.

The chain uses TRBV7-9 and TRBJ2-1, with 10 bases lining up with TRBD2. Looked up from germline, CDR1 is SEHNR and CDR2 is FQNEAQ (reference sequence). V lost 2 bases and J lost 6; bases outside the gene matches: 4. This CDR3 is 15 amino acids long. In DNA form, the CDR3 reads TGTGCCAGCAGCTTAAAAGCGGGGGGGCCCAATGAGCAGTTCTTC. Protein product: CASSLKAGGPNEQFF. The full variable domain, completed using reference TRBV7-9 and TRBJ2-1, is DTGVSQNPRHKITKRGQNVTFRCDPISEHNRLYWYRQTLGQGPEFLTYFQNEAQLEKSRLLSDRFSAERPKGSFSTLEIQRTEQGDSAMYLCASSLKAGGPNEQFFGPGTRLTVL.

The chain's CDR3 is CASSSPQNSISNVLTF. CDR3 DNA sequence: TGTGCCAGCAGTTCGCCTCAAAACAGTATCTCCAACGTCCTGACTTTC. V usage is TRBV28 and J usage is TRBJ2-6; no clear D gene. Germline CDR1 is MDHEN and CDR2 is SYDVKM. The V end lost 4 bases, the J end lost 8 bases, and 18 bases lay between the germline ends. The length of the CDR3 is 16 residues.

This sequence joins TRBV4-2 and TRBJ2-7, with D perhaps TRBD1 (6 bases). The V end was cut by 1 base, the J end by 4 bases, with 11 bases between. The CDR3 has 14 residues. CDR1 is LGHNA and CDR2 is YNFKEQ in the germline V gene. The CDR3 sequence: CASSQGGQSYEQYF. In DNA form, the CDR3 reads TGTGCCAGCAGCCAAGGAGGACAGTCTTACGAGCAGTACTTC.